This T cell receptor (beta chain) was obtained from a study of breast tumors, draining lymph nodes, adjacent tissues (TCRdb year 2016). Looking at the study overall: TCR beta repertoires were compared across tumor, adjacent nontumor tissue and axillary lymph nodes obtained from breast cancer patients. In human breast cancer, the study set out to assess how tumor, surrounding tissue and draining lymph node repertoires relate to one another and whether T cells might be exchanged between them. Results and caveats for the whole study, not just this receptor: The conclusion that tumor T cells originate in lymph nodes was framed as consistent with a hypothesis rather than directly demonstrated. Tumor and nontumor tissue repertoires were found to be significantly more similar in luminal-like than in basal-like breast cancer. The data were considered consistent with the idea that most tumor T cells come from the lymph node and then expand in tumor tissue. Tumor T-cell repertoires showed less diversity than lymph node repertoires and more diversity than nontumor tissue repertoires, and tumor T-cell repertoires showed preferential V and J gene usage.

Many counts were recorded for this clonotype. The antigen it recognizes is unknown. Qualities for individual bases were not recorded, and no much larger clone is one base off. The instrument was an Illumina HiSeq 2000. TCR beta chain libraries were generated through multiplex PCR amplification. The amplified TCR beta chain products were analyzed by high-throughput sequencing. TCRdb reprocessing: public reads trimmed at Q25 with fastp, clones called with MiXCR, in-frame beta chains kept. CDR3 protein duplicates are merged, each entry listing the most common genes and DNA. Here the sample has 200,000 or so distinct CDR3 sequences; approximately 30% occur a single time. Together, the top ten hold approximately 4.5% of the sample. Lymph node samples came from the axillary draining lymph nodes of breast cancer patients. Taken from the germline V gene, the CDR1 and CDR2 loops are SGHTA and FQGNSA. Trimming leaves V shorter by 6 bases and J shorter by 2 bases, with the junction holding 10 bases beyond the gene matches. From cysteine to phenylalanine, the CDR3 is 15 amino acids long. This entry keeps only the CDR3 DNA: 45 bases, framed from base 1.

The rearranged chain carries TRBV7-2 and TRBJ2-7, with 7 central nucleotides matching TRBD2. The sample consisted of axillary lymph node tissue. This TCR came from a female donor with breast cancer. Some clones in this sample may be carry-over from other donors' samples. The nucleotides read TGTGCCAGCAGTTTGACCGGGACTACTCCCTACGAGCAGTACTTC. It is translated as CASSLTGTTPYEQYF.